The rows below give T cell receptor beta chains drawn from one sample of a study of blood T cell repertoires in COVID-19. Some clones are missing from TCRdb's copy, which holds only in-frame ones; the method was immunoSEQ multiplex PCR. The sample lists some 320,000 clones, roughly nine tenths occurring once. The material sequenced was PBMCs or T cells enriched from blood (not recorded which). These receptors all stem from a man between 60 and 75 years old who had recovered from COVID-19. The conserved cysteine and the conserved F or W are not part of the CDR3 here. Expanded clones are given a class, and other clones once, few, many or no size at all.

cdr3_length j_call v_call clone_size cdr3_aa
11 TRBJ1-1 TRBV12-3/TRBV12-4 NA ASKQGGYAEAF
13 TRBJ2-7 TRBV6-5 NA ASSPLGQGRYEQY
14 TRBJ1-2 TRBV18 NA ASSPTKGAFNYGYT
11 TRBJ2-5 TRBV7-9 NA ASSSTAQETQY
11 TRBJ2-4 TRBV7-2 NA ASSRDSPDIQY
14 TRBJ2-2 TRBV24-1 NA ATSDRDSANTGELF
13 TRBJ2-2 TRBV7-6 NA ASSPQGDITGELF
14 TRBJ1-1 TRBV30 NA AWSVRLNRGNTEAF
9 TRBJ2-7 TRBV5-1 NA ASSQGYEQY
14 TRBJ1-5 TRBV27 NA ASSSGFDRRNQPQH
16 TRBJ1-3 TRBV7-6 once ASSLRDTHAPGGNTIY
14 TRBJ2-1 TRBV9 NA ASTQVGGSSYNEQF
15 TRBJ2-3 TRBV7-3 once ASSDQRLAGSTDTQY
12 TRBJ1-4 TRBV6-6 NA ASSYQGTNEKLF
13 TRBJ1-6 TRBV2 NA ASRAGRSYNSPLH
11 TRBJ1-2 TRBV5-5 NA ASSRGPLDGYT
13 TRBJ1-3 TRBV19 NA ASSVGTGVGNTIY
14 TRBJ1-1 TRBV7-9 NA ASSLGLTGINTEAF
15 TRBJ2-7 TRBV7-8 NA ASSFPRQVSGGYEQY
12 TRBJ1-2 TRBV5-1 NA ASSLAEGSYGYT
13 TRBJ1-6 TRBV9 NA ASSVDGRGGSPLH
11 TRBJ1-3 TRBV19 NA ASGDRLRDTIY
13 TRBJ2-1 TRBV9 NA ASSVDGGGALEQF
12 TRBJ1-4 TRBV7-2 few ASSDQGSNPKLF
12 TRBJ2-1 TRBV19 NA ASIRTSGDNEQF
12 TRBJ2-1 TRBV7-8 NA ASSIFGGPNEQF
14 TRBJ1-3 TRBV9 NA ASSTRTGHSGNTIY
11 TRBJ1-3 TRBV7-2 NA ASRQTGMNTIY
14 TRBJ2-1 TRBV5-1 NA ASSWDYRAPDNEQF
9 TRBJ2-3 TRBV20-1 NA SAFLTDTQY
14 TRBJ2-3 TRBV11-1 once ASSPGTSLSPDTQY
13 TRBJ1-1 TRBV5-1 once ASSFTGTGGTEAF
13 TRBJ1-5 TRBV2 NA ASSEFRTGNQPQH
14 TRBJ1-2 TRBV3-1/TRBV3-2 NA ASSHTGGAVLYGYT
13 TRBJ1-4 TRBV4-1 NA ASSQDEGAREKLF
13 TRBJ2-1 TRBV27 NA ASSSGGLNYNEQF
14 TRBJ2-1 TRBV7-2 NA ASSPNVLALSNEQF
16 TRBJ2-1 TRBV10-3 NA AISESRPSGSSSREQF
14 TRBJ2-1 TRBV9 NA ASSVAGGSSYNEQF
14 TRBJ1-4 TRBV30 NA AWRTSGQGPNEKLF
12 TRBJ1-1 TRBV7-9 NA ASSLGQGETEAF
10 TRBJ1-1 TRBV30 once AGDRGTSEAF
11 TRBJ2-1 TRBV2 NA ASSSGTSNEQF
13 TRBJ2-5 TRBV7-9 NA ASSLGSGDQETQY
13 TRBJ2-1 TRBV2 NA ASATGTSGMGEQF
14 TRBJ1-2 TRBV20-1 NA SASPGQGASGYGYT
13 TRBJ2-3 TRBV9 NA ASSIGTGAGDTQY
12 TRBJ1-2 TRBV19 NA ASSIDRGYHGYT
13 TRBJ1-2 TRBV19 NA ASSPVGGRNYGYT
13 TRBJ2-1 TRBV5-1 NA ASSLSDRDLNEQF
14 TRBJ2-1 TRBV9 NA ASSVDWTRPYNEQF
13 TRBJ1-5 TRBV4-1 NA ASSQDLADNQPQH